This T cell receptor (beta chain) appears in the sequencing data of a study of OX40 agonist ivuxolimab in advanced cancers. As for the study more broadly: Ivuxolimab was a fully human IgG2 agonistic monoclonal antibody targeting the costimulatory receptor OX40 (CD134). The dose-escalation cohort was about 83% male with a mean age of about 60 years, ranging from roughly 20 to 85. The paper reports the monotherapy dose-escalation portion (N of about 56 patients) of the phase I ivuxolimab trial. Peripheral TCRbeta sequencing aimed to test whether ivuxolimab altered TCR sequence diversity and caused clonal T-cell expansion. Patients were allowed to have had prior anti-PD-1, anti-PD-L1 or anti-CTLA-4 therapy, and 40% to 45% of the dose-escalation patients had previously received checkpoint inhibitors. Intravenous ivuxolimab was administered to patients every 2 weeks at six dose levels: 0.01, 0.1, 0.3, 1.5, 3 and 10 mg/kg. Among the 50 to 55 dose-escalation patients, some 20 had hepatocellular carcinoma, roughly 15 melanoma, 9 renal cell carcinoma and 9 head and neck cancer. Partial responses occurred in three dose-escalation patients, of whom one had hepatocellular carcinoma and two had cutaneous melanoma. Study-wide conclusions, independent of this receptor: Clonal expansion of both CD4+ and CD8+ blood T cells was observed from baseline to week 6 at doses 0.1 to 3.0 mg/kg. In the 0.1-3.0 mg/kg groups, partial responders were among the patients with the lowest normalized peripheral clonal expansion, particularly in CD8+ T cells. On average, CD8+ T cells showed more expanded clones than CD4+ T cells after ivuxolimab. Antigen specificity was not determined for the clonally expanded peripheral T cells. Low levels of normalized T-cell clonal expansion were also seen in some patients who did not respond.

The trial excluded patients who had a history of autoimmune disease or who were on systemic immunosuppression. Peripheral blood for TCR sequencing was collected from all dose cohorts at baseline, on cycle 4 day 1, and on cycle 7 day 1. Samples were obtained from an open-label, multicenter, first-in-human phase I dose-escalation trial of ivuxolimab. The trial enrolled adults with locally advanced or metastatic head and neck squamous cell, hepatocellular, melanoma or renal cell carcinoma. CD4+ and CD8+ T cells were sorted separately from peripheral blood before TCR sequencing. About this clone itself: The specificity of this receptor is unknown. Base quality data are lacking; no much larger clone is found one base away.

Genomic DNA was isolated from the sorted cells so that the TCRbeta CDR3 region could be sequenced. The immunoSEQ Assay was used for sequencing of TCRbeta CDR3 regions. In TCRdb, the immuneACCESS table is reduced to in-frame sequences with V and J assigned. These tables do not hold every clone; where another copy was compared, an unresolved V gene accounts for under half, and the others remain unexplained. The sample records some 48,000 clones, 80% to 85% of which are singletons. The top ten constitute around a quarter of the sample. Relative to germline, V is 5 bases shorter and J is 7 bases shorter, with 8 bases between their ends. CDR1 and CDR2 are read off the germline V gene as SQVTM and ANQGSEA. There are 11 amino acids in the CDR3, from cysteine to phenylalanine inclusive. Solely the CDR3 DNA is kept, with 33 bases framed from the first base.

Material: CD4+ or CD8+ T cells sorted from blood, obtained in a trial of the OX40 agonist ivuxolimab. The chain joins TRBV29-1 to TRBJ2-2; a confident D gene designation cannot be given. The receptor comes from an adult with an advanced solid tumor such as melanoma, head and neck, liver or kidney cancer. The CDR3 region reads CSVNRHGELFF. The nucleotide sequence reads TGCAGCGTTAACCGCCACGGGGAGCTGTTTTTT.